Listed here are 19 T cell receptor beta chains from one sample, sequenced in a study of siplizumab effects on memory and regulatory T cells. TCRdb's copy holds only in-frame clones and misses some; the assay was immunoSEQ multiplex PCR. The data show some 62,000 clones, with around 80% seen just once and 0.4% to 0.5% held by the top ten. The sequenced material came from memory CD4+ T cells sorted from blood. These receptors all stem from a human donor in good health.

This clone was seen a handful of times. DNA for the CDR3: TGCGCCAGCAGCTCGTCCTTGGGCGGGGGGCTCACAGATACGCAGTATTTT. Encoded protein: CASSSSLGGGLTDTQYF. The V gene is TRBV5-1, the J gene TRBJ2-3; 8 bases match TRBD2. Germline values: CDR1 SGHRS, CDR2 YFSETQ. V lost 3 bases, J lost 2 bases, and 11 bases stayed unmatched. There are 17 residues in the CDR3.

The chain has TRBV6-5 and TRBJ1-4, with TRBD1 as a possible D gene (5 bases). CDR3 length: 12 residues. The germline V gene has CDR1 MNHEY and CDR2 SVGAGI. V was clipped by 7 bases and J by 10 bases, with 13 bases between them. For the CDR3, the DNA is TGTGCCAGCAATCCCCAGGGTGGAAAACTGTTTTTT. This translates into CASNPQGGKLFF.

V usage is TRBV5-4 and J usage is TRBJ1-1, with a possible D match to TRBD1 (5 bases). CDR3 length equals 15 residues. Germline V gene data show CDR1 as SGHNT and CDR2 as YYREEE (reference sequence). V dropped 4 bases and J dropped 1 base, with 14 bases sitting between them. The CDR3 DNA sequence: TGTGCCAGCAGCCACCTAATTCAGGGGAACACTGAAGCTTTCTTT. Translated: CASSHLIQGNTEAFF.

This clone showed up just once. V usage is TRBV6-5 and J usage is TRBJ1-4, with D perhaps matching TRBD1 (5 bases). Germline CDR1 MNHEY, CDR2 SVGAGI. The CDR3 runs 15 residues. V was clipped by 6 bases and J by 7 bases, with 18 bases between them. CDR3 sequence reads: CASSPLTGLGEKLFF. The CDR3 DNA is TGTGCCAGCAGCCCACTTACAGGTTTAGGTGAAAAACTGTTTTTT.

This clone has only a few counts. This chain links TRBV11-3 with TRBJ1-1, with D maybe TRBD1 (6 bases). From germline, CDR1 is SGHNT and CDR2 YENEEA. V lost 5 bases to trimming and J lost 1 base, with 11 bases between them. CDR3 length: 14 residues. The CDR3 sequence is CASSQGHRNTEAFF. The CDR3 DNA follows: TGTGCCAGCAGCCAGGGACATAGGAACACTGAAGCTTTCTTT.

This clone came up once. The chain joins TRBV6-6 to TRBJ1-5; no clear D gene. Germline-derived CDR1 and CDR2 are MNHNY and SVGAGI (reference sequence). V was trimmed by 4 bases and J by 0 bases, leaving 10 bases between them. The CDR3 extends over 15 amino acids. The CDR3, as DNA: TGTGCCAGCAGTTGGAGTATGGGTAGCAATCAGCCCCAGCATTTT. Protein sequence: CASSWSMGSNQPQHF.

The rearrangement links TRBV9 to TRBJ2-5; TRBD2 agrees at 12 bases. CDR1 SGDLS and CDR2 YYNGEE come from the germline V gene. V dropped 3 bases and J dropped 2; count of bases not matched to a gene: 5. The CDR3 length is 16 residues. The CDR3 sequence is CASSGIGLAGQETQYF. The CDR3 DNA is TGTGCCAGCAGCGGTATTGGACTAGCGGGGCAAGAGACCCAGTACTTC.

This clone was seen a handful of times. The chain links TRBV7-9 to TRBJ2-3, with D uncertain. Trimming shortened V by 1 base and J by 2 bases, and 13 bases separated the two germline ends. CDR3 size: 16 residues. Germline CDR1 SEHNR, CDR2 FQNEAQ (reference sequence). The CDR3 loop is CASSLVVLTYTDTQYF. CDR3 nucleotide sequence: TGTGCCAGCAGCTTAGTTGTACTAACCTACACAGATACGCAGTATTTT.

This clone was seen just once. This chain links TRBV7-3 with TRBJ2-1; TRBD1 is a possible D gene (6 bases). Germline assignment: CDR1 SGHTA and CDR2 FQGTGA. Trimming pared 5 bases from V and 0 bases from J, leaving 17 bases between. The CDR3 totals 17 residues. The CDR3: CASSPAGERSSYNEQFF. As DNA, the CDR3 is TGTGCCAGCAGCCCCGCAGGGGAGCGGAGCTCCTACAATGAGCAGTTCTTC. Full variable domain (remainder filled in from reference TRBV7-3 and TRBJ2-1): GAGVSQTPSNKVTEKGKYVELRCDPISGHTALYWYRQSLGQGPEFLIYFQGTGAADDSGLPNDRFFAVRPEGSVSTLKIQRTERGDSAVYLCASSPAGERSSYNEQFFGPGTRLTVL.

The rearrangement links TRBV12-5 to TRBJ1-1; weak D call: TRBD1 (6 bases). The CDR3 sequence is 11 residues long. Per the germline V gene, CDR1 is LGHNT and CDR2 is FRNRAP. Trimming pared 5 bases from V and 11 bases from J, leaving 12 bases between. CDR3 residues: CASGTGIRAFF. As DNA, the CDR3 is TGTGCTAGTGGTACAGGGATCCGGGCTTTCTTT.

The genes are TRBV5-4 and TRBJ2-1; D is unresolved. The CDR3 loop spans 14 amino acids. V lost 0 bases and J 8 bases, leaving 12 bases between the germline ends. Germline-derived CDR1 and CDR2 are SGHNT and YYREEE (reference sequence). Written as DNA, the CDR3 is TGTGCCAGCAGCTTGGACTCAGACCATTATGAGCAGTTCTTC. Translating it yields CASSLDSDHYEQFF.

This chain uses TRBV7-2 with TRBJ1-2; D might be TRBD1 (6 bases). Per the germline V gene, CDR1 is SGHTA and CDR2 is FQGNSA. Deletions cut 5 bases from V and 4 bases from J, with 14 bases between. This CDR3 contains 14 residues. The chain's CDR3 is CASSGGRVGYGYTF. DNA for the CDR3: TGTGCCAGCAGCGGGGGGCGCGTGGGCTATGGCTACACCTTC.

The rearrangement joins TRBV5-1 to TRBJ2-3; TRBD1 might be the D (5 bases). CDR1 SGHRS and CDR2 YFSETQ come from the germline V gene. V was pared by 3 bases and J by 2 bases, with 10 bases between. CDR3 size: 14 residues. The DNA of the CDR3 is TGCGCCAGCAGCTCCGGACAAGCCACAGATACGCAGTATTTT. Protein: CASSSGQATDTQYF.

V usage is TRBV11-2 and J usage is TRBJ2-3; TRBD2 matches at 7 bases. Germline CDR1 and CDR2: SGHAT and FQNNGV. There are 13 residues in the CDR3. The trim removed 4 bases at V and 6 bases at J, leaving 4 bases unmatched. CDR3 coding DNA: TGTGCCAGCAGCTATCGGGGGGATGATACGCAGTATTTT. It yields the protein CASSYRGDDTQYF.

The V and J genes are TRBV19 and TRBJ2-5; 13 bases map to TRBD2. The germline V gene encodes CDR1 LNHDA and CDR2 SQIVND (reference sequence). The V and J ends lost 3 bases and 6 bases, in that order; junction bases with no gene match: 10. The CDR3 totals 17 residues. The CDR3 DNA sequence: TGTGCCAGTAGTATCCCCACTAGCGGGGGGGCCGGAAAGACCCAGTACTTC. Its translation is CASSIPTSGGAGKTQYF.

This rearrangement joins TRBV6-1 to TRBJ1-6; 7 positions match TRBD1. CDR1 MNHNS and CDR2 SASEGT come from the germline V gene. There are 18 residues in the CDR3. J was trimmed by 11 bases and V by 4 bases; bases with no gene match: 20. The DNA of the CDR3 is TGTGCCAGCAGTGCAGCGACCGGGAAGGGGGCGACTTTAGCACCCCTCCACTTT. It encodes CASSAATGKGATLAPLHF.

The gene calls are TRBV18 and TRBJ2-7; a weak D match, TRBD2 (6 bases). The ends were cut back, 3 bases at V and 7 bases at J, with 13 bases in the middle. The CDR3 runs 13 residues. Germline CDR1 and CDR2: KGHSH and LQKENI. CDR3 nucleotide sequence: TGTGCCAGCTCACCGGGGGGATGGCAAGAGCAGTACTTC. Protein: CASSPGGWQEQYF.

The chain links TRBV28 to TRBJ1-5; 8 bases are shared with TRBD1. With 5 bases clipped from V and 11 bases from J, the junction kept 11 bases outside the gene matches. Germline-derived CDR1 and CDR2 are MDHEN and SYDVKM. The CDR3 extends over 14 amino acids. The CDR3 region has the DNA TGTGCCAGCAGTCTATCCAGGGGGCGGCCTACCCAGCATTTT. This sequence encodes CASSLSRGRPTQHF.

V is TRBV14 and J is TRBJ1-6; the D gene is possibly TRBD1 (5 bases). Trimming removed 4 bases from V and 8 bases from J, with 9 bases in between. CDR1 is SGHDN and CDR2 is FVKESK in the germline V gene. The CDR3 spans 13 residues. The CDR3 loop reads CASSRGTYSPLHF. CDR3 sequence (DNA): TGTGCCAGCAGCCGGGGGACCTATTCACCCCTCCACTTT. Filled out from reference TRBV14 and TRBJ1-6, the complete variable domain reads EAGVTQFPSHSVIEKGQTVTLRCDPISGHDNLYWYRRVMGKEIKFLLHFVKESKQDESGMPNNRFLAERTGGTYSTLKVQPAELEDSGVYFCASSRGTYSPLHFGNGTRLTVT.